Following are 7 T cell receptor beta chains from one sample sequenced in a study of CD8+ T cells in alopecia areata. Once RNA had been extracted, it was reverse transcribed into cDNA to act as the sequencing template. The table came from immunoSEQ multiplex PCR; TCRdb's copy has only in-frame clones and leaves some out. The sample holds over 150,000 clones, about 63% seen once. This specimen consisted of CD4+ T cells sorted from blood, obtained at week 0. The receptors derive from a human donor with alopecia areata.

J is TRBJ2-5 and V is TRBV29-1; 8 bases map to TRBD1. The germline gives CDR1 SQVTM, CDR2 ANQGSEA. The CDR3 covers 15 residues. Trimming at V came to 3 bases and at J to 5 bases, leaving 11 bases not matched to a gene. DNA of the CDR3: TGCAGCGTTGATTTCGGGACAGGAGGAATGGAGACCCAGTACTTC. It specifies CSVDFGTGGMETQYF.

The V and J genes are TRBV27 and TRBJ2-7, with 8 bases fitting TRBD2. The germline V gene has CDR1 MNHEY and CDR2 SMNVEV (reference sequence). Unmatched junction bases numbered 7, after V lost 8 bases and J lost 1 base. The CDR3 is 14 residues long. Here the CDR3 DNA reads TGTGCCAGCCGATACGGGGGGGCTTCCTACGAGCAGTACTTC. Translating it yields CASRYGGASYEQYF.

The V and J genes are TRBV27 and TRBJ2-3, with TRBD1 identical over 9 bases. The CDR3 sequence is 14 residues long. CDR1 is MNHEY and CDR2 is SMNVEV in the germline V gene (reference sequence). Trimming cost V 5 bases and J 4 bases; bases outside gene matches: 4. In DNA form, the CDR3 reads TGTGCCAGCAGTCTATGGGACAGGGCAGATACGCAGTATTTT. Translating it yields CASSLWDRADTQYF.

The J gene is TRBJ2-1, the V gene TRBV15, with D possibly being TRBD2 (6 bases). CDR1 and CDR2 from the germline V gene are LNHNV and YYDKDF (reference sequence). Trimming took 0 bases from V and 7 from J, leaving 16 bases between them. There are 16 residues in the CDR3. CDR3 in DNA: TGTGCCACCAGCAGAGATCGGGGTAGCGGTACGAATGAGCAGTTCTTC. This encodes CATSRDRGSGTNEQFF.

There are a few counts of this clone. The V call is TRBV23-1, the J call TRBJ1-2; perhaps TRBD1 as D (6 bases). TRBV23-1 is noted as an ORF with a role that remains uncertain. The CDR3 has 17 residues. The ends were cut back, 3 bases at V and 3 bases at J, with 20 bases in the middle. This CDR3 reads CASSHPWTAPIDYGYTF. CDR3 in DNA: TGCGCCAGCAGTCACCCCTGGACAGCCCCTATAGACTATGGCTACACCTTC.

The chain carries TRBV4-3 and TRBJ2-7; D unresolved. The V end was cut by 0 bases, the J end by 0 bases, with 12 bases between. This CDR3 comprises 16 residues. Germline V CDR1 and CDR2: LGHNA, YSLEER. The CDR3 reads CASSQELSYSSYEQYF. CDR3 DNA sequence: TGCGCCAGCAGCCAAGAATTATCATACTCCTCCTACGAGCAGTACTTC.

There are a few counts of this clone. This chain uses TRBV5-6 with TRBJ2-2; D perhaps matches TRBD1 (6 bases). The CDR3 contains 15 residues. V gave up 1 base and J gave up 0 bases, with 7 bases separating them. Germline lookup yields CDR1 SGHDT and CDR2 YYEEEE. As DNA, the CDR3 is TGTGCCAGCAGCTTGACAGGGCCGAACACCGGGGAGCTGTTTTTT. This translates into CASSLTGPNTGELFF.